This T cell receptor beta chain originates from a study of tumor-infiltrating lymphocytes in localized non-small cell lung cancer. The method was immunoSEQ multiplex PCR; TCRdb's version includes in-frame clones alone and lacks a portion of them. Among fewer than 8,000 clones listed, roughly 69% were seen once. The V gene end was trimmed by 7 bases and the J gene end by 4 bases; junction bases not matched to a gene: 13. This CDR3 has 15 amino acids. Germline CDR1 SQVTM, CDR2 ANQGSEA. The chain employs TRBV29-1 and TRBJ2-3; TRBD1 agrees at 8 bases. The sequence was obtained from a human donor with non-small cell lung cancer. The material sequenced was uninvolved lung tissue not adjacent to the tumor. This CDR3 is CSALTGQGGADTQYF. For the CDR3, the DNA is TGCAGCGCCTTGACCGGACAGGGCGGCGCAGATACGCAGTATTTT.